This TCR beta chain is drawn from a study of blood T cell repertoires in COVID-19. Individuals drawn from around 25 US areas were roughly 18 to 95 years old. The table came from immunoSEQ multiplex PCR; TCRdb's copy has only in-frame clones and leaves some out. This sample carries 200,000 to 250,000 clones, 88% of them seen once, and the ten largest clones take just over 2.5%. The germline V and J ends were trimmed by 3 bases and 2 bases, with 17 bases remaining between them. Germline V gene sequence: CDR1 ENHRY, CDR2 SYGVKD. CDR3 size: 17 residues. This chain connects TRBV10-3 to TRBJ2-4; D remains ambiguous. This receptor was obtained from a woman aged 25 to 39 who had recovered from COVID-19. The sequenced material came from PBMCs or T cells enriched from blood (not recorded which). The DNA for the CDR3 is TGTGCCATCAGTGACCCAGGCAGGCCCGGATCCAAAAACATTCAGTACTTC. The encoded protein is CAISDPGRPGSKNIQYF.